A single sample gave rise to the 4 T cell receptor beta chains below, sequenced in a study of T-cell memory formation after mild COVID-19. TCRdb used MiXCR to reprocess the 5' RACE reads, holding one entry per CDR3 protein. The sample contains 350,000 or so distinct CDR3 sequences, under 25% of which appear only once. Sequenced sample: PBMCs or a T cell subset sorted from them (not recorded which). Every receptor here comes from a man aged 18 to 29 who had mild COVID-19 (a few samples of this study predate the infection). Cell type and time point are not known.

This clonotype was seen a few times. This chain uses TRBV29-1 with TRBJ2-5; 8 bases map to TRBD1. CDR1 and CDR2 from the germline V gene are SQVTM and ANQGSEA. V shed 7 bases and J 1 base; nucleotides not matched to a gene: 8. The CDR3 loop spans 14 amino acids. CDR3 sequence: CSATTGASQETQYF. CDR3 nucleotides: TGCAGCGCCACGACAGGGGCCAGCCAAGAGACCCAGTACTTC.

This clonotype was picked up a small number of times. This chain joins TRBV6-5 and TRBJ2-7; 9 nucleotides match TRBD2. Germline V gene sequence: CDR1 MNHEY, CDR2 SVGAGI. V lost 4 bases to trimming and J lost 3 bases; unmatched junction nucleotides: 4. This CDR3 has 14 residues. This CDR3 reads CASSLAGAGYEQYF. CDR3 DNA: TGTGCCAGCAGTTTAGCGGGGGCGGGCTACGAGCAGTACTTC.

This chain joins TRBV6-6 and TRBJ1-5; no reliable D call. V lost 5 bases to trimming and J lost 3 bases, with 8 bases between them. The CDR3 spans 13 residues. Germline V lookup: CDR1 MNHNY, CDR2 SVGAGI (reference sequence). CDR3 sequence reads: CASSHANNQPQHF. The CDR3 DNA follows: TGTGCCAGCAGTCACGCCAACAATCAGCCCCAGCATTTT.

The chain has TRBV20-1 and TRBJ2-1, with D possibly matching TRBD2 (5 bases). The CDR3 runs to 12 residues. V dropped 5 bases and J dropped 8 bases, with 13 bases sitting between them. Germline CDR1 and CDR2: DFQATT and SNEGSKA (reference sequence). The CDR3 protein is CSAVLGGHEQFF. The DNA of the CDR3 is TGCAGTGCTGTGCTTGGCGGGCATGAGCAGTTCTTC.